This TCR beta chain is drawn from a study of control samples from healthy donors and cancer patients. This clone was seen a handful of times. Produced via immunoSEQ multiplex PCR; TCRdb's table is partial and in-frame only. The sample carries about 51,000 clones, about nine tenths recorded once. The CDR3 covers 12 residues. V lost 3 bases to trimming and J lost 1 base, with 1 base between them. The germline gives CDR1 MGHRA, CDR2 YSYEKL. Sequenced: PBMCs. This sequence was found in a man aged 45 to 65 with head and neck cancer. The V gene is TRBV4-1, the J gene TRBJ1-3, with D hard to call. The CDR3 DNA is TGCGCCAGCAGCCAGTCTGGAAACACCATATATTTT. Protein product: CASSQSGNTIYF.